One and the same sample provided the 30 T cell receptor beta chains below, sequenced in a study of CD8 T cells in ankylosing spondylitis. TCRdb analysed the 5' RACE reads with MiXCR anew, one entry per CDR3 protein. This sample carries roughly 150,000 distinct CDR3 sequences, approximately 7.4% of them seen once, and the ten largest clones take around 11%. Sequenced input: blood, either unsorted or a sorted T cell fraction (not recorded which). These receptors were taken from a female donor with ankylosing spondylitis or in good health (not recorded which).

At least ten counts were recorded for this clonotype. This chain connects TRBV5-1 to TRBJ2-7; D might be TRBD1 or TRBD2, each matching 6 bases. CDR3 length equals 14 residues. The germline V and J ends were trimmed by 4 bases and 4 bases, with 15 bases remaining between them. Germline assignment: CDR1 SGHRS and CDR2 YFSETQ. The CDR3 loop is CASSDGTLAYEQYF. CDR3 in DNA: TGCGCCAGCAGCGACGGGACACTAGCATACGAGCAGTACTTC.

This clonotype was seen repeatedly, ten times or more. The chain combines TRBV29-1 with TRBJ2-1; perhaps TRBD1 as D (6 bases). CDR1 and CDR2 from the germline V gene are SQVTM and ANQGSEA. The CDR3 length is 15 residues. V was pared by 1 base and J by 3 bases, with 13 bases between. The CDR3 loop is CSVEGGTPVYNEQFF. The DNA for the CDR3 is TGCAGCGTTGAAGGAGGGACACCCGTCTACAATGAGCAGTTCTTC.

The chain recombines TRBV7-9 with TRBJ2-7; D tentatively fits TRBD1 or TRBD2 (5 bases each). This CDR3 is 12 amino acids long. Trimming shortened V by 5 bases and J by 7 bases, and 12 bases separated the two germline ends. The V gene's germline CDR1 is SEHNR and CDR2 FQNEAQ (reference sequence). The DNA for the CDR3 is TGTGCCAGCAGCACGGGACGGTTTGAGCAGTACTTC. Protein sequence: CASSTGRFEQYF.

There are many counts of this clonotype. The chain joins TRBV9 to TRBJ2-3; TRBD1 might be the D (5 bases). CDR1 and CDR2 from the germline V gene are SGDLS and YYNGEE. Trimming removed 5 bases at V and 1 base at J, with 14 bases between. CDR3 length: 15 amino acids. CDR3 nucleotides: TGTGCCAGCAGTCCGATCTTAGGGGGCACAGATACGCAGTATTTT. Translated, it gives CASSPILGGTDTQYF.

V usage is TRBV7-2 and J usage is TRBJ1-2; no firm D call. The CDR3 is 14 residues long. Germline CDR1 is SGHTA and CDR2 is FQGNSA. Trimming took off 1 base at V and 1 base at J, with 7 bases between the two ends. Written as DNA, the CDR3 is TGTGCCAGCAGCTTAGATCCAGTTAACTATGGCTACACCTTC. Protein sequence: CASSLDPVNYGYTF.

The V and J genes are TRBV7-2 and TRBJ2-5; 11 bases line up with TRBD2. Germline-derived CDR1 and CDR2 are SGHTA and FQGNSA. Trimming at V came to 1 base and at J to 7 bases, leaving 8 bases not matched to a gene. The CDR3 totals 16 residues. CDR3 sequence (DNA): TGTGCCAGCAGCTTAGTTCCTAGCGGGGGGCCCGGGACCCAGTACTTC. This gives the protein CASSLVPSGGPGTQYF.

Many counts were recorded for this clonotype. The CDR3 DNA sequence: TGTGCCAGCAAGGGACTAGCGAAGGGTGCCGGGGAGCTGTTTTTT. Its translation: CASKGLAKGAGELFF. The chain combines TRBV6-1 with TRBJ2-2; TRBD2 matches at 10 bases. This CDR3 has 15 residues. Germline loops: CDR1 MNHNS, CDR2 SASEGT. V lost 7 bases and J lost 6; bases outside the gene matches: 8.

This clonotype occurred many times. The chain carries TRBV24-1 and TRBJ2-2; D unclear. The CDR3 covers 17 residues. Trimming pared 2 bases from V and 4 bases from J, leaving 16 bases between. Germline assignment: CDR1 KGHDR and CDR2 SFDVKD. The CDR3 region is CATSDSRRGVGTGELFF. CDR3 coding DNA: TGTGCCACCAGTGATTCCCGCAGAGGTGTTGGCACCGGGGAGCTGTTTTTT.

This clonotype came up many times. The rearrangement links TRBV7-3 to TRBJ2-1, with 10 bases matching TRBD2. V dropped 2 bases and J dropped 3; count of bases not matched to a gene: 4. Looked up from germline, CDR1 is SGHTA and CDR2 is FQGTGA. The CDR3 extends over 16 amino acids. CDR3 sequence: CASSLRLAGLYNEQFF. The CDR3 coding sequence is TGTGCCAGCAGCTTACGACTAGCGGGTCTCTACAATGAGCAGTTCTTC.

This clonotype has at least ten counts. The CDR3 loop is CASSPRRETQYF. In DNA form, the CDR3 reads TGTGCCAGCTCACCACGAAGAGAGACCCAGTACTTC. The V gene is TRBV18, the J gene TRBJ2-5; D is ambiguous. The CDR3 runs 12 residues. Germline CDR1 is KGHSH and CDR2 is LQKENI. The ends were cut back, 1 base at V and 4 bases at J, with 4 bases in the middle.

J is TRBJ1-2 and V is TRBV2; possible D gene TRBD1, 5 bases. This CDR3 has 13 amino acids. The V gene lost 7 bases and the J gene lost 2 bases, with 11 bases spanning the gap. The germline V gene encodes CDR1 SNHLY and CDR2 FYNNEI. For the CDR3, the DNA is TGTGCCAGCACCCGGGGGGAGAACTATGGCTACACCTTC. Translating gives CASTRGENYGYTF. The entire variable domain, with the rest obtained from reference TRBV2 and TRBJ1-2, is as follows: EPEVTQTPSHQVTQMGQEVILRCVPISNHLYFYWYRQILGQKVEFLVSFYNNEISEKSEIFDDQFSVERPDGSNFTLKIRSTKLEDSAMYFCASTRGENYGYTFGSGTRLTVV.

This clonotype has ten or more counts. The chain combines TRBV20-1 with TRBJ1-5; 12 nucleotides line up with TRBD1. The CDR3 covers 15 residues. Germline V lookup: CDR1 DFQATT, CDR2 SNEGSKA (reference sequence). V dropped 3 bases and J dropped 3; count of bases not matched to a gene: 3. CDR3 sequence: CSARGQGALNQPQHF. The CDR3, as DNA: TGCAGTGCTAGGGGACAGGGGGCCCTCAATCAGCCCCAGCATTTT.

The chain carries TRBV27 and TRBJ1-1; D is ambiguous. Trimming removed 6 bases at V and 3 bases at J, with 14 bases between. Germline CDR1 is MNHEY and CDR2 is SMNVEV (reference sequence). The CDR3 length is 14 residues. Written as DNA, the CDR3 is TGTGCCAGCAGGTTGCAGACATTGGACACTGAAGCTTTCTTT. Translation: CASRLQTLDTEAFF.

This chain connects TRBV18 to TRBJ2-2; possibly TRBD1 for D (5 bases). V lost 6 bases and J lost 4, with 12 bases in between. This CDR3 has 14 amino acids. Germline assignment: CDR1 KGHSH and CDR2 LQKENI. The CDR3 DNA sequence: TGTGCCAGCTCCACCGACAGTGGCACCGGGGAGCTGTTTTTT. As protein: CASSTDSGTGELFF.

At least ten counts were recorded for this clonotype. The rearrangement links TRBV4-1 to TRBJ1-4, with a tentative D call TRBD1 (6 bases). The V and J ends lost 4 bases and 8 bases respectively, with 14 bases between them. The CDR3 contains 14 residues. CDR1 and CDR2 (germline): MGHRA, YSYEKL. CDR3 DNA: TGCGCCAGCAGCCCCTCCTACAGGGAAGAAAAACTGTTTTTT. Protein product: CASSPSYREEKLFF.

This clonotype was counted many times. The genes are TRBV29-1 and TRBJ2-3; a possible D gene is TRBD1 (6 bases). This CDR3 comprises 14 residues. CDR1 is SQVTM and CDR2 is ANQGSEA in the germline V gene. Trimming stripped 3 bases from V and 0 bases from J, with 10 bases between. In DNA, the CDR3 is TGCAGCGTTGAGGGGACATACAGCACAGATACGCAGTATTTT. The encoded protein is CSVEGTYSTDTQYF.

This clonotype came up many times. CDR3 nucleotides: TGTGCCAGCTCACCACCTCGTGCAGGGGGCACTGAAGCTTTCTTT. It codes for CASSPPRAGGTEAFF. This chain connects TRBV18 to TRBJ1-1, with 7 bases aligning to TRBD1. CDR1 and CDR2 from the germline V gene are KGHSH and LQKENI. V trimming: 0 bases; J trimming: 4 bases; junction bases outside the gene matches: 5. The CDR3 extends over 15 amino acids.

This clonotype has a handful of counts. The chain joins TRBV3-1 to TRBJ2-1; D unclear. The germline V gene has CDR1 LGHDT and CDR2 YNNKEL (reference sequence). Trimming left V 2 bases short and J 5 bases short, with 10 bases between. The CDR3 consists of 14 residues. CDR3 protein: CASSQISTDNEQFF. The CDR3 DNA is TGTGCCAGCAGCCAAATTTCCACAGACAATGAGCAGTTCTTC.

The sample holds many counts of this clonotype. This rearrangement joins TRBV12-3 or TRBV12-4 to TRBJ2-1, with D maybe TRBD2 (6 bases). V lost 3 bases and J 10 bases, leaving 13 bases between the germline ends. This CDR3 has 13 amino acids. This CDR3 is CASSFPGLREQFF. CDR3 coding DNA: TGTGCCAGCAGTTTCCCGGGACTCAGGGAGCAGTTCTTC.

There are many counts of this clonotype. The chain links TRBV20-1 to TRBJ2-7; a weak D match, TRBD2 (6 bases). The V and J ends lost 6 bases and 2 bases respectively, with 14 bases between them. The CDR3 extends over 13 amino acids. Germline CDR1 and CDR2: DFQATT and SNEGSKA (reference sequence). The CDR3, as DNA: TGCAGTGCACGACGGGGGTCGGCCTACGAGCAGTACTTC. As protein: CSARRGSAYEQYF.

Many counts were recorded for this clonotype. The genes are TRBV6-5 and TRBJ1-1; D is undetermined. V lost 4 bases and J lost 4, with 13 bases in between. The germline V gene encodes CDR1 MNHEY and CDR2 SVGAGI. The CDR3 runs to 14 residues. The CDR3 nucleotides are TGTGCCAGCAGTTTCGAGGCGTCAGCCACTGAAGCTTTCTTT. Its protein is CASSFEASATEAFF.

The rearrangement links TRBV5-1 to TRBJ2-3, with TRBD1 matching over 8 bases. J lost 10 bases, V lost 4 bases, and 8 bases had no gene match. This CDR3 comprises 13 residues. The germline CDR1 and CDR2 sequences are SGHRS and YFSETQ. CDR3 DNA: TGCGCCAGCAGCCCCCCGGACAGGGCACCGCAGTATTTT. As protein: CASSPPDRAPQYF.

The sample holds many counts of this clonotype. The CDR3 sequence: CASSSFSGNTIYF. The DNA for the CDR3 is TGTGCCAGCAGTTCCTTCTCTGGAAACACCATATATTTT. J is TRBJ1-3 and V is TRBV12-3 or TRBV12-4; D is undetermined. This CDR3 is built from 13 residues. The V end was cut by 4 bases, the J end by 0 bases, with 4 bases between.

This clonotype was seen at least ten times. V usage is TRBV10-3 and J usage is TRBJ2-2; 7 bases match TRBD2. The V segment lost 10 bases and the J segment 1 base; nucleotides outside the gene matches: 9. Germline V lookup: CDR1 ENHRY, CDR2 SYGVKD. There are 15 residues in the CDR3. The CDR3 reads CATTTVAGNTGELFF. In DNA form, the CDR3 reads TGTGCCACCACAACCGTAGCGGGGAACACCGGGGAGCTGTTTTTT.

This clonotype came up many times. The CDR3 nucleotides are TGCGCCAGCAGTGGACAGGGGAGGAATCAGCCCCAGCATTTT. This codes for CASSGQGRNQPQHF. The V gene is TRBV4-1, the J gene TRBJ1-5; 9 nucleotides align to TRBD1. Germline assignment: CDR1 MGHRA and CDR2 YSYEKL. The CDR3 consists of 14 residues. V was pared by 6 bases and J by 4 bases, with 4 bases of the junction left unmatched.

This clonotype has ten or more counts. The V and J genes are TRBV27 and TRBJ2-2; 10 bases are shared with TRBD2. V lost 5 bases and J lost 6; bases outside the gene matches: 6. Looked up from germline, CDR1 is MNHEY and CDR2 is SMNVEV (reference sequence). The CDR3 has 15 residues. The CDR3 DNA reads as TGTGCCAGCAGTACCCGAGCGGGGGGGCCCGGGGAGCTGTTTTTT. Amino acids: CASSTRAGGPGELFF.

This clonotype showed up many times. DNA for the CDR3: TGTGCCAGCAGCTTAGGAGTAAACACCGGGGAGCTGTTTTTT. Its translation: CASSLGVNTGELFF. V and J are TRBV6-5 and TRBJ2-2; D uncertain. This CDR3 spans 14 amino acids. Trimming shortened V by 6 bases and J by 2 bases, and 10 bases separated the two germline ends. Germline V lookup: CDR1 MNHEY, CDR2 SVGAGI.

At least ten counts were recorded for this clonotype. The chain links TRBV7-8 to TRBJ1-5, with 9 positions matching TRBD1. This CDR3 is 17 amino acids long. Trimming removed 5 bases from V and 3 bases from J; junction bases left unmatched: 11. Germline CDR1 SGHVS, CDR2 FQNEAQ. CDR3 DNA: TGTGCCAGCAGCGCGGGACAGGGAGGGAGACCCAATCAGCCCCAGCATTTT. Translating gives CASSAGQGGRPNQPQHF.

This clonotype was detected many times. The CDR3 loop is CASSLVGGQGVEKLFF. Written as DNA, the CDR3 is TGTGCCAGCAGCTTAGTAGGCGGACAGGGGGTTGAAAAACTGTTTTTT. The V and J genes are TRBV7-8 and TRBJ1-4; 10 nucleotides match TRBD1. This CDR3 region has 16 residues. In germline, CDR1 is SGHVS, CDR2 FQNEAQ. V lost 1 base to trimming and J lost 7 bases; unmatched junction nucleotides: 6.

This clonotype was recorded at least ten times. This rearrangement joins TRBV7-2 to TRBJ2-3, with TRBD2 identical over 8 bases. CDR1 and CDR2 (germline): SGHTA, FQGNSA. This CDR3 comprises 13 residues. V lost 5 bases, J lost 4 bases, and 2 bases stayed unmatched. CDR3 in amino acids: CASSVGGADTQYF. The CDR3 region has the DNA TGTGCCAGCAGCGTCGGGGGGGCAGATACGCAGTATTTT.